The rows below give T cell receptor beta chains drawn from one sample of a study of cytomegalovirus exposure and HLA in healthy donors. Only in-frame clones appear in the TCRdb table, and some are missing; sequencing was by immunoSEQ multiplex PCR. This sample has approximately 110,000 clones, with 65% to 80% found just once. The material sequenced was PBMCs. These receptors all stem from a human donor in good health. CDR3s include the opening cysteine and the closing phenylalanine or tryptophan. A D gene is named only where the DNA matches it firmly. Rows give clone size only sometimes, using once, few, many, or a class for an expanded clone.

D gene | clone size | J gene | V gene | CDR3 DNA | CDR3 protein
TRBD2 | NA | TRBJ2-5 | TRBV2 | TGTGCCAGCAGTGATCGGGTCGGGAGGGACCAAGAGACCCAGTACTTC | CASSDRVGRDQETQYF
TRBD1 | NA | TRBJ2-5 | TRBV7-7 | TGTGCCAGCAGCCGAACGACCCAGGGACAGAAAGAGACCCAGTACTTC | CASSRTTQGQKETQYF
NA | once | TRBJ2-2 | TRBV5-8 | TGTGCCAGCAGCTTGGTGCTAGCTGTTGGGGAGCTGTTTTTT | CASSLVLAVGELFF
NA | NA | TRBJ2-4 | TRBV21-1 | TGTGCCAGCAGCAGGCATAGACTAGCGGGGTTAGCCAAAAACAGTCAGTACTTC | CASSRHRLAGLAKNSQYF
NA | NA | TRBJ2-5 | TRBV6-5 | TGTGCCAGCAGTACCGGCAGGGTGTCCCAAGAGACCCAGTACTTC | CASSTGRVSQETQYF
NA | NA | TRBJ2-1 | TRBV13 | TGTGCCAGCAGCCGAGGGGGGGCATCCTACAATGAGCAGTTCTTC | CASSRGGASYNEQFF
NA | NA | TRBJ1-1 | TRBV25-1 | TGTGCCAGCAGTGAATTCGCCGGGAAGAGCACTGAAGCTTTCTTT | CASSEFAGKSTEAFF
TRBD2 | NA | TRBJ2-7 | TRBV28 | TGTGCCAGCACCGCCGCGGGGGATTACGAGCAGTACTTC | CASTAAGDYEQYF
NA | NA | TRBJ2-2 | TRBV6-6 | TGTGCCAGCAGCCCCGGACAGAACACCGGGGAGCTGTTTTTT | CASSPGQNTGELFF
NA | NA | TRBJ2-1 | TRBV18 | TGTGCCAGCTCACCTAACCTCAGCGGTTCCTACAATGAGCAGTTCTTC | CASSPNLSGSYNEQFF
NA | few | TRBJ1-3 | TRBV9 | TGTGCCAGCAGCGTAGAGGGAGCTTATGGAAACACCATATATTTT | CASSVEGAYGNTIYF
NA | NA | TRBJ1-5 | TRBV15 | TGTGCCACCGGGGGGAGCAATCAGCCCCAGCATTTT | CATGGSNQPQHF
TRBD1 | once | TRBJ2-7 | TRBV23-1 | TGCGCCAGCAGTCTATGGGACAGGGAAAATAACTACGAGCAGTACTTC | CASSLWDRENNYEQYF
NA | NA | TRBJ2-1 | TRBV7-9 | TGTGCCAGCAGCTTAGCATCCAGGGCGATTGGTGAGCAGTTCTTC | CASSLASRAIGEQFF
TRBD2 | few | TRBJ2-2 | TRBV27 | TGTGCCAGCAGTCCCCGGACTAGCGGAACGAACACCGGGGAGCTGTTTTTT | CASSPRTSGTNTGELFF
NA | NA | TRBJ1-4 | TRBV5-1 | TGCGCCAGCAGCCGCAGCGGGGACTCGAATGAAAAACTGTTTTTT | CASSRSGDSNEKLFF
TRBD2 | few | TRBJ2-1 | TRBV11-1 | TGTGCCAGCAGCTCCTTCTCTCGGACTAGCGGAACCAATGAGCAGTTCTTC | CASSSFSRTSGTNEQFF
NA | few | TRBJ1-4 | TRBV7-9 | TGTGCCAGCAGCGCGGGACCTAATGAAAAACTGTTTTTT | CASSAGPNEKLFF
NA | NA | TRBJ2-1 | TRBV19 | TGTGCCAGTAGTTCTTTCAGGGGGACCGGGAGCTCCTACAATGAGCAGTTCTTC | CASSSFRGTGSSYNEQFF
NA | NA | TRBJ1-1 | TRBV18 | TGTGCCAGCACTCGAGACCAGGGGTACTCAGCTCGCTTT | CASTRDQGYSARF
NA | NA | TRBJ2-2 | TRBV6-5 | TGTGCCTCCCGTGGGGGGAGAGAAACCGGGGAGCTGTTTTTT | CASRGGRETGELFF
NA | few | TRBJ1-5 | TRBV27 | TGTGCCAGCAGGGCAGGGGAATCGAGCAATCAGCCCCAGCATTTT | CASRAGESSNQPQHF
TRBD1 | NA | TRBJ2-6 | TRBV18 | TGTGCCAGCTCACCGGGACAGGGGGCTGGGGCCAACGTCCTGACTTTC | CASSPGQGAGANVLTF
TRBD2 | few | TRBJ2-7 | TRBV7-2 | TGTGCCAGCAGCTTGAACCCGGGGGGGAATTACGAGCAGTACTTC | CASSLNPGGNYEQYF
TRBD2 | NA | TRBJ2-3 | TRBV4-2 | TGTGCCAGCAGCCAAGGACTAGCGGGAGGCGTTGCAGATACGCAGTATTTT | CASSQGLAGGVADTQYF
TRBD2 | NA | TRBJ2-7 | TRBV11-2 | TGTGCCAGCAGCTTAGGGGCCAATAGCGGGATGGCCTACGAGCAGTACTTC | CASSLGANSGMAYEQYF
TRBD1 | NA | TRBJ1-1 | TRBV6-5 | TGTGCCAGCAGAGCTCAGGGGGACCCAAACACTGAAGCTTTCTTT | CASRAQGDPNTEAFF
TRBD2 | once | TRBJ2-2 | TRBV19 | TGTGCCAGTAGTACCTCTAGCGGGATAAACACCGGGGAGCTGTTTTTT | CASSTSSGINTGELFF
NA | NA | TRBJ1-3 | TRBV28 | TGTGCCAGCAGTGGGGGGGCAGGCGGAAACACCATATATTTT | CASSGGAGGNTIYF
TRBD1 | NA | TRBJ2-6 | TRBV5-4 | TGTGCCAGCACCGGGACAGGAGGATCCTCTGGGGCCAACGTCCTGACTTTC | CASTGTGGSSGANVLTF
TRBD1 | once | TRBJ1-1 | TRBV9 | TGTGCCAGCAGCGTCGGGACAGGGGCAGGGGCTGAAGCTTTCTTT | CASSVGTGAGAEAFF
TRBD1 | few | TRBJ2-7 | TRBV6-1 | TGTGCCAGCAGTGAAGATGAGGGGGCGCCTTACGAGCAGTACTTC | CASSEDEGAPYEQYF
TRBD1 | NA | TRBJ1-1 | TRBV6-5 | TGTGCCAGCAGTACCACAGGGGGCACTGAAGCTTTCTTT | CASSTTGGTEAFF
TRBD2 | NA | TRBJ2-3 | TRBV5-4 | TGTGCCAGCACCAGCGGGAGGTGGATAGATACGCAGTATTTT | CASTSGRWIDTQYF
NA | NA | TRBJ2-7 | TRBV4-1 | TGCGCCAGCAGCCAAGAGACGGGAACCGGCGAGCAGTACTTC | CASSQETGTGEQYF
TRBD1 | NA | TRBJ1-1 | TRBV2 | TGTGCCAGCAGTGCCAGACAGGGGGGTAGAAACACTGAAGCTTTCTTT | CASSARQGGRNTEAFF
NA | NA | TRBJ2-7 | TRBV5-4 | TGTGCCAGCACCCTTAAGTTGGTAGCGGCAACCTACGAGCAGTACTTC | CASTLKLVAATYEQYF
TRBD1 | NA | TRBJ1-5 | TRBV5-1 | TGCGCCAGCAGGGCCGGGACAGGGGGCATCTATAGCAATCAGCCCCAGCATTTT | CASRAGTGGIYSNQPQHF
TRBD2 | NA | TRBJ2-7 | TRBV6-1 | TGTGCCAGCAGATTGGAAGCGGGAGGAAGATACGAGCAGTACTTC | CASRLEAGGRYEQYF
TRBD1 | few | TRBJ1-5 | TRBV28 | TGTGCCAGCAGTCGCCAGGGGGCGGTTCAGCCCCAGCATTTT | CASSRQGAVQPQHF
TRBD1 | NA | TRBJ1-1 | TRBV6-1 | TGTGCCAGCAGAGAGACAGGGGCGTTAGGGGCTTTCTTT | CASRETGALGAFF
TRBD1 | NA | TRBJ1-4 | TRBV27 | TGTGCCAGCAGTCCTGCGGGACAGTGGGCCAAGGGGTCAACTAATGAAAAACTGTTTTTT | CASSPAGQWAKGSTNEKLFF
NA | NA | TRBJ2-7 | TRBV4-2 | TGTGCCAGCAGCCAGAACAGAAACGAGCAGTACTTC | CASSQNRNEQYF
TRBD1 | NA | TRBJ2-3 | TRBV2 | TGTGCCAGCAGCGTCCGCGACAGGGGAAGCACAGATACGCAGTATTTT | CASSVRDRGSTDTQYF
TRBD1 | NA | TRBJ2-7 | TRBV5-1 | TGCGCCAGCAGCTGGGGACAGGGGTCGGTCGAGCAGTACTTC | CASSWGQGSVEQYF
NA | NA | TRBJ2-7 | TRBV4-1 | TGCGCCAGCAGCCAAGTTTGGGGGGCCTACGAGCAGTACTTC | CASSQVWGAYEQYF